This T cell receptor (beta chain) was recorded in a study of T cells in Graves' hyperthyroidism and ophthalmopathy. This clonotype has a count of ten or more. Authors of the study amplified TCR beta CDR3 regions from RNA transcripts. In the first-round RT-PCR of the TCR CDR3, the HTBI primer set was used. MiXCR was run by TCRdb on the multiplex PCR reads, yielding one entry per CDR3 protein. The repertoire holds roughly 250,000 distinct CDR3 sequences, with about a sixth as singletons. Trimming pared 0 bases from V and 6 bases from J, leaving 10 bases between. The CDR3 is 14 residues long. CDR1 and CDR2 (germline): KGHSH, LQKENI.

This chain uses TRBV18 with TRBJ2-3; TRBD1 is a possible D gene (6 bases). This TCR was recovered from a woman aged 18-29 years with Graves' ophthalmopathy. Sequenced sample: blood. CDR3 bases: TGTGCCAGCTCACCACCGGTGGGGGCCGATACGCAGTATTTT. Protein sequence: CASSPPVGADTQYF.